This T cell receptor beta chain originates from a study of graft-versus-host responses after intestinal transplantation. Trimming pared 5 bases from V and 0 bases from J, leaving 13 bases between. Germline CDR1 and CDR2: SNHLY and FYNNEI. The length of the CDR3 is 16 residues. Sequencing was performed with immunoSEQ multiplex PCR; in TCRdb, only in-frame clones are kept and a portion is missing. The table lists about 64,000 clones, around nine tenths of them singletons. Notes on this clone: Its target is unknown.

This specimen was unstimulated CD8+ T cells sorted from spleen or lymph node cells, taken before transplant. The source is a human donor who was the organ donor for an intestinal transplant. The chain recombines TRBV2 with TRBJ2-2, with a weak D call TRBD1 (5 bases). CDR3 coding DNA: TGTGCCAGCAGTTTTACAGGCAAACCGAACACCGGGGAGCTGTTTTTT. It translates to CASSFTGKPNTGELFF.